Listed below are T cell receptor beta chains from one sample, sequenced in a study of patients and donors after allogeneic stem cell transplantation. TCRdb reanalysed the RT-PCR reads using MiXCR and keeps one entry per CDR3 protein. The sample holds more than 850,000 distinct CDR3 sequences; 15% to 20% are singletons and the top ten take approximately 5.9%. Sequencing used blood, either unsorted or a sorted T cell fraction (not recorded which). Every receptor here comes from a human donor who was either an allogeneic HSCT recipient or a stem cell or donor lymphocyte infusion donor (not recorded which). It is not recorded whose cells these are; they may come from a transplant donor. Each CDR3 is given with its conserved first and last residue. The D gene is left open where the match is weak. Clone size is shown for a subset of rows, as once, few, many or a class of expanded clone.

D	V	J	size	CDR3	DNA
TRBD1	TRBV5-1	TRBJ1-5	few	CASSPDRGEDQPQHF	TGCGCCAGCAGCCCGGACAGGGGAGAGGATCAGCCCCAGCATTTT
TRBD2	TRBV20-1	TRBJ2-3	few	CTPASGGSTDTQYF	TGCACCCCCGCTAGCGGGGGGTCCACAGATACGCAGTATTTT
TRBD2	TRBV3-1	TRBJ2-3	few	CASSQESRTSGRIDTQYF	TGTGCCAGCAGCCAAGAGAGCCGGACTAGCGGGAGGATAGATACGCAGTATTTT
.	TRBV18	TRBJ1-1	.	CASSPERAEAFF	TGTGCCAGCTCACCCGAGAGGGCTGAAGCTTTCTTT
.	TRBV5-1	TRBJ2-7	few	CASSAYQGSYEQYF	TGCGCCAGCAGCGCCTACCAAGGGAGCTACGAGCAGTACTTC
.	TRBV30	TRBJ1-5	.	CAWSVGQPQHF	TGTGCCTGGAGTGTGGGGCAGCCCCAGCATTTT
.	TRBV6-5	TRBJ2-3	few	CASSYSDRDTQYF	TGTGCCAGCAGTTACTCGGATCGCGATACGCAGTATTTT
.	TRBV24-1	TRBJ1-2	many	CATSDFGPNGYTF	TGTGCCACCAGTGATTTTGGGCCCAATGGCTACACCTTC
.	TRBV4-1	TRBJ2-7	.	CASSQVGGGYEQYF	TGCGCCAGCAGCCAAGTTGGCGGAGGCTACGAGCAGTACTTC
.	TRBV7-3	TRBJ1-2	.	CASSQGNRMFDGYTF	TGTGCCAGCAGCCAAGGCAATAGGATGTTTGATGGCTACACCTTC
.	TRBV24-1	TRBJ2-3	.	CATSDPAGTDTQYF	TGTGCCACCAGTGATCCAGCAGGCACAGATACGCAGTATTTT
.	TRBV6-5	TRBJ1-1	many	CASSSTRGEAFF	TGTGCCAGCAGTTCAACAAGGGGGGAAGCTTTCTTT
.	TRBV5-1	TRBJ2-5	.	CASSPYLGLTEETQYF	TGCGCCAGCAGCCCCTACCTCGGCCTAACCGAAGAGACCCAGTACTTC
.	TRBV7-8	TRBJ2-2	few	CASSFPPPGQNTGELFF	TGTGCCAGCAGCTTCCCCCCACCGGGGCAGAACACCGGGGAGCTGTTTTTT
TRBD1	TRBV19	TRBJ2-5	.	CASSRQGMLKETQYF	TGTGCCAGTAGCCGACAGGGAATGTTAAAAGAGACCCAGTACTTC
.	TRBV6-1	TRBJ2-7	few	CASSHFTNEQYF	TGTGCCAGCAGTCACTTTACTAACGAGCAGTACTTC
TRBD2	TRBV24-1	TRBJ2-7	few	CATGGSLDEQYF	TGTGCCACCGGCGGGAGCTTGGACGAGCAGTACTTC
.	TRBV6-2/TRBV6-3	TRBJ1-6	few	CASSYDWAGKGSPLHF	TGTGCCAGCAGTTACGATTGGGCGGGAAAAGGTTCACCCCTCCACTTT
.	TRBV20-1	TRBJ1-2	few	CSARQGNYGYTF	TGCAGTGCTAGGCAGGGTAACTATGGCTACACCTTC
.	TRBV6-6	TRBJ1-5	few	CASSTGYSQPQHF	TGTGCCAGCAGCACAGGGTACAGTCAGCCCCAGCATTTT
.	TRBV9	TRBJ1-6	few	CASSVGIPRSSPLHF	TGTGCCAGCAGCGTAGGTATCCCTAGGAGTTCACCCCTCCACTTT
TRBD1	TRBV27	TRBJ1-4	.	CASKQGANEKLFF	TGTGCCAGCAAACAGGGGGCGAATGAAAAACTGTTTTTT
TRBD2	TRBV12-3/TRBV12-4	TRBJ2-2	few	CASSSYWTSGRIIGELFF	TGTGCCAGCAGTTCCTATTGGACTAGCGGGAGGATAATCGGGGAGCTGTTTTTT
TRBD1	TRBV29-1	TRBJ2-7	.	CSVGQSSYEQYF	TGCAGCGTGGGACAGAGCTCCTACGAGCAGTACTTC
.	TRBV30	TRBJ2-5	few	CAWGYGETQYF	TGTGCCTGGGGGTACGGAGAGACCCAGTACTTC
.	TRBV4-1	TRBJ2-7	many	CASSQVGGYEQYF	TGTGCCAGCAGCCAAGTCGGGGGCTACGAGCAGTACTTC
.	TRBV20-1	TRBJ2-7	.	CSARDLGRSYEQYF	TGCAGTGCTAGAGATCTGGGACGGAGCTACGAGCAGTACTTC
.	TRBV10-3	TRBJ2-3	few	CAISEPFGGPDTQYF	TGTGCCATCAGTGAGCCCTTTGGGGGCCCAGATACGCAGTATTTT
.	TRBV3-1	TRBJ1-1	.	CASSQDVTANTEAFF	TGTGCCAGCAGCCAAGACGTGACAGCGAACACTGAAGCTTTCTTT
.	TRBV2	TRBJ1-4	.	CASRLEGSTNEKLFF	TGTGCCAGCAGACTTGAGGGGTCAACTAATGAAAAACTGTTTTTT
.	TRBV20-1	TRBJ2-1	few	CSARETGSYNEQFF	TGCAGTGCTAGAGAGACCGGGAGCTACAATGAGCAGTTCTTC
TRBD2	TRBV10-3	TRBJ2-5	many	CAISGPGSEWEGIQETQYF	TGTGCCATCAGTGGCCCGGGGTCGGAGTGGGAGGGGATTCAAGAGACCCAGTACTTC
.	TRBV9	TRBJ1-1	many	CASSAGQFIHTEAFF	TGTGCCAGCAGCGCAGGACAGTTTATCCACACTGAAGCTTTCTTT
.	TRBV9	TRBJ2-1	few	CASSVEGAGHPYNEQFF	TGTGCCAGCAGCGTAGAGGGAGCGGGACATCCCTACAATGAGCAGTTCTTC
.	TRBV14	TRBJ2-6	.	CASSQGGGPGANVLTF	TGTGCCAGCAGCCAAGGTGGGGGACCTGGGGCCAACGTCCTGACTTTC
TRBD1	TRBV7-9	TRBJ2-1	.	CASSRTPGGSYNEQFF	TGTGCCAGCAGCCGGACCCCAGGGGGCTCCTACAATGAGCAGTTCTTC
TRBD2	TRBV27	TRBJ2-1	once	CATGTSGFYNEQFF	TGTGCCACCGGGACTAGCGGATTTTACAATGAGCAGTTCTTC
.	TRBV12-3/TRBV12-4	TRBJ2-7	.	CASTAGKYEQYF	TGTGCCAGCACCGCAGGGAAATACGAGCAGTACTTC
TRBD1	TRBV7-2	TRBJ1-1	few	CASSAGTGYTEAFF	TGTGCCAGCAGCGCCGGGACAGGGTACACTGAAGCTTTCTTT
TRBD2	TRBV20-1	TRBJ2-1	few	CSARGLTSGRAYNEQFF	TGCAGTGCTAGAGGCCTCACTAGCGGGAGGGCATACAATGAGCAGTTCTTC
.	TRBV19	TRBJ1-5	.	CASSITFNQPQHF	TGTGCCAGTAGTATCACGTTCAATCAGCCCCAGCATTTT
TRBD2	TRBV4-3	TRBJ2-7	few	CASSTAGGGFYEQYF	TGCGCCAGCAGCACGGCGGGCGGGGGTTTCTACGAGCAGTACTTC
.	TRBV5-1	TRBJ2-5	few	CASSLPDKKETQYF	TGCGCCAGCAGCCTACCGGACAAAAAGGAGACCCAGTACTTC
.	TRBV7-8	TRBJ2-7	.	CASSLARAIPYEQYF	TGTGCCAGCAGCTTAGCGCGGGCCATACCCTACGAGCAGTACTTC
TRBD1	TRBV20-1	TRBJ1-4	few	CSASPLGQGDEKLFF	TGCAGTGCTAGTCCGCTTGGGCAGGGGGATGAAAAACTGTTTTTT
TRBD1	TRBV6-2/TRBV6-3	TRBJ2-3	few	CASSYRLIAGGQGDTQYF	TGTGCCAGCAGTTACCGGCTTATTGCAGGGGGTCAGGGAGATACGCAGTATTTT
TRBD2	TRBV7-9	TRBJ2-2	few	CASSPDPRGDTGELFF	TGTGCCAGCAGCCCCGATCCCCGGGGGGACACCGGGGAGCTGTTTTTT
.	TRBV24-1	TRBJ1-5	few	CATSEGTQPQHF	TGTGCCACCAGTGAAGGGACCCAGCCCCAGCATTTT
.	TRBV15	TRBJ1-6	.	CATSRDVPGRNSPLHF	TGTGCCACCAGCAGAGATGTGCCCGGGCGTAATTCACCCCTCCACTTT
.	TRBV7-6	TRBJ1-1	few	CASSPDRIGTEAFF	TGTGCCAGCAGCCCAGACAGGATCGGCACTGAAGCTTTCTTT
.	TRBV11-1	TRBJ2-1	few	CASNSPPVAHEQFF	TGTGCCAGCAACTCTCCCCCAGTGGCCCATGAGCAGTTCTTC
.	TRBV7-2	TRBJ2-1	.	CASSLERLNEQFF	TGTGCCAGCAGCTTAGAGCGGTTGAATGAGCAGTTCTTC
.	TRBV3-1	TRBJ2-2	few	CASSQQGRGSNTGELFF	TGTGCCAGCAGCCAACAGGGGAGGGGTTCGAACACCGGGGAGCTGTTTTTT
.	TRBV10-3	TRBJ1-2	few	CAISRTREVGYTF	TGTGCCATCAGCCGGACCAGGGAGGTTGGCTACACCTTC